This T cell receptor beta chain was observed in a study of immune evolution from preneoplasia to lung adenocarcinoma. Findings of the study overall: Top clone frequencies peaked in normal lung, apparently declining through invasive adenocarcinoma. Later-stage lesions appeared to have more T cells, more diversity, less clonality.

Between the mid-2010s and the late 2010s, patients underwent resection in Japan or China. Two lung cancer pathologists independently confirmed each histologic diagnosis. Generated by immunoSEQ multiplex PCR, the TCRdb table keeps only in-frame clones and is missing some. Of some 5,000 clones in the sample, roughly two thirds were seen once. With regard to this clone: What it recognizes is unknown.

Material: FFPE adjacent normal lung tissue. This sequence originates from a person older than 75 with lung adenocarcinoma.

The CDR3, as DNA: TGCAGCGCGGAGCAGGGGGAGACTGAAGCTTTCTTT. Translated, it gives CSAEQGETEAFF. The chain is built from TRBV29-1 and TRBJ1-1, with 7 bases lining up with TRBD1. Trimming removed 7 bases from V and 5 bases from J; junction bases left unmatched: 7. Germline CDR1 is SQVTM and CDR2 is ANQGSEA. This CDR3 is 12 amino acids long.